The clone carrying this TCR beta chain was recorded once. The junction departs from germline at one end; a sequencing error may be responsible. Some clones are missing from TCRdb's copy, which holds only in-frame ones; the method was immunoSEQ multiplex PCR. The sample includes roughly 2,200 clones, about 80% of them seen just once. This specimen comes from a study of hypomethylating agent response in myelodysplastic syndrome. The sample in question was bone marrow, obtained before or after starting hypomethylating agent treatment for myelodysplastic syndrome (not recorded which). This receptor was obtained from a human donor with myelodysplastic syndrome.

CDR3 nucleotides: TGTGCCATCAGTGATCGGCTAAGCACGGATACGCAGTATTTT. Residues: CAISDRLSTDTQYF. V gene TRBV10-3 combines with J gene TRBJ2-3, with no clear D. Germline assignment: CDR1 ENHRY and CDR2 SYGVKD. The length of the CDR3 is 14 residues.